These 15 T cell receptor beta chains were sequenced from one sample in a study of human T cells and chemical hapten exposure. The time point here: pre-sensitization, week 0. The treatment is: therapeutic diphenylcyclopropenone sensitization with weekly scalp DPC. TCRdb re-called the RACE reads with MiXCR, one entry per CDR3 protein. In the table there are fewer than 350,000 distinct CDR3 sequences, about 7.7% of which are singletons. The specimen was whole blood, collected in connection with sensitization to the hapten diphenylcyclopropenone (DPC). The receptors originated from a man aged 18 to 35 with alopecia areata. Some clones in this sample may be carry-over from other donors' samples.

On this clonotype itself: This may be a read error, as it is one base from a much larger clone. The CDR3 spells CASSESAGQETRYF. The CDR3 bases are TGCGCCAGCAGTGAGTCGGCGGGCCAAGAGACCCGGTACTTC. This rearrangement joins TRBV10-1 to TRBJ2-5; weak D call: TRBD2 (5 bases). The CDR3 is 14 amino acids. CDR1 is WNHNN and CDR2 is SYGVQD in the germline V gene (reference sequence).

The rearrangement uses TRBV29-1 and TRBJ1-1; D not certain. This CDR3 has 14 amino acids. Trimming took 4 bases from V and 1 from J, leaving 13 bases between them. The germline gives CDR1 SQVTM, CDR2 ANQGSEA. CDR3 sequence reads: CSVVLYEGNTEAFF. The DNA of the CDR3 is TGCAGCGTTGTACTTTACGAGGGGAACACTGAAGCTTTCTTT.

This clonotype occurred a few times. The CDR3 loop is CASSSYRTFF. CDR3 DNA: TGTGCCAGCAGTTCCTACAGGACATTCTTT. The chain uses TRBV6-2 or TRBV6-3 and TRBJ1-1; maybe TRBD1 (5 bases). The CDR3 spans 10 residues. In germline, CDR1 is MNHEY, CDR2 SVGEGT. V shed 4 bases and J shed 14 bases, with 11 bases lying between them.

The chain has TRBV11-2 and TRBJ2-3; D unresolved. The ends were cut back, 1 base at V and 4 bases at J, with 9 bases in the middle. Germline V gene lookup returns CDR1 SGHAT and CDR2 FQNNGV. The CDR3 is made up of 14 amino acids. The CDR3 nucleotides read TGTGCCAGCAGCTTAGTACAGCTTGCAGATACGCAGTATTTT. The encoded protein is CASSLVQLADTQYF.

This clonotype was counted between two and nine times. This rearrangement joins TRBV9 to TRBJ1-6; TRBD1 matches 9 bases. The trim removed 2 bases at V and 9 bases at J, leaving 3 bases unmatched. CDR3 length: 14 residues. CDR1 and CDR2 from the germline V gene are SGDLS and YYNGEE. CDR3 residues: CASSVGTGSSPLHF. The CDR3 nucleotides read TGTGCCAGCAGCGTTGGGACAGGGAGTTCACCCCTCCACTTT. The full variable domain, rest sourced from reference TRBV9 and TRBJ1-6, is DSGVTQTPKHLITATGQRVTLRCSPRSGDLSVYWYQQSLDQGLQFLIQYYNGEERAKGNILERFSAQQFPDLHSELNLSSLELGDSALYFCASSVGTGSSPLHFGNGTRLTVT.

The genes are TRBV24-1 and TRBJ2-2; 7 positions match TRBD2. Germline-derived CDR1 and CDR2 are KGHDR and SFDVKD. This CDR3 is 14 amino acids long. After removal of 9 bases from V and 0 bases from J, the junction contained 3 bases not matched to a gene. The CDR3 coding sequence is TGTGCCACCGGGAGGGGTTCGAACACCGGGGAGCTGTTTTTT. This codes for CATGRGSNTGELFF.

The table lists this clonotype with many counts. The J gene is TRBJ2-4, the V gene TRBV20-1; D is unresolved. V dropped 6 bases and J dropped 9 bases, with 18 bases sitting between them. The CDR3 has 13 residues. Germline V gene lookup returns CDR1 DFQATT and CDR2 SNEGSKA (reference sequence). CDR3 in amino acids: CSAPKTPIAIQYF. CDR3 sequence (DNA): TGCAGTGCCCCGAAGACCCCAATAGCCATTCAGTACTTC.

This clonotype was counted ten times or more. The chain links TRBV5-1 to TRBJ2-1; D remains ambiguous. CDR3 length equals 15 residues. CDR1 is SGHRS, CDR2 YFSETQ, per germline. The V and J ends lost 0 bases and 3 bases respectively, with 10 bases between them. In DNA form, the CDR3 reads TGCGCCAGCAGCTTGGTCGGCAGACTCTACAATGAGCAGTTCTTC. This codes for CASSLVGRLYNEQFF.

This clonotype was seen only once. V and J are TRBV12-3 or TRBV12-4 and TRBJ2-7, with D unclear. Deletions cut 6 bases from V and 2 bases from J, with 14 bases between. CDR3 size: 14 residues. The CDR3: CASSLRGSAYEQYV. In DNA form, the CDR3 reads TGTGCCAGCAGCCTCCGAGGTTCCGCCTACGAGCAGTACGTC.

This clonotype has more than one count but fewer than ten. The chain employs TRBV29-1 and TRBJ2-1, with 8 positions matching TRBD2. Per the germline V gene, CDR1 is SQVTM and CDR2 is ANQGSEA. This CDR3 region has 15 residues. The V and J ends lost 1 base and 4 bases, in that order; junction bases with no gene match: 6. CDR3 protein: CSVEGPGGPYNEQFF. The CDR3 bases are TGCAGCGTTGAAGGACCGGGGGGGCCTTACAATGAGCAGTTCTTC.

This chain uses TRBV2 with TRBJ2-1, with TRBD2 as a possible D gene (6 bases). Between the trimmed V and J ends, which lost 11 bases and 7 bases, there was a span of 18 bases. CDR3 length: 13 residues. Germline assignment: CDR1 SNHLY and CDR2 FYNNEI. The CDR3 sequence: CAASGGNRNEQFF. DNA of the CDR3: TGTGCCGCGAGCGGAGGGAATCGGAATGAGCAGTTCTTC.

The table lists this clonotype with a few counts. J is TRBJ2-3 and V is TRBV7-2, with D tentatively TRBD1 (5 bases). Trimming cost V 5 bases and J 0 bases, with 12 bases left between them. Germline CDR1 reads SGHTA; CDR2 reads FQGNSA. This CDR3 spans 15 amino acids. The CDR3 reads CASSLRPGSTDTQYF. As DNA, the CDR3 is TGTGCCAGCAGCCTCCGTCCAGGGAGCACAGATACGCAGTATTTT.

The chain employs TRBV19 and TRBJ1-2, with TRBD1 as a possible D gene (5 bases). The CDR3 length is 11 residues. Per germline, CDR1 LNHDA and CDR2 SQIVND (reference sequence). V dropped 4 bases and J dropped 6 bases, with 6 bases sitting between them. CDR3 sequence: CASSTGNGYTF. DNA of the CDR3: TGTGCCAGTAGTACAGGGAATGGCTACACCTTC.

The V gene is TRBV3-1, the J gene TRBJ2-7, with 8 positions matching TRBD2. Unmatched junction bases numbered 9, after V lost 5 bases and J lost 3 bases. Germline values: CDR1 LGHDT, CDR2 YNNKEL (reference sequence). The CDR3 covers 15 residues. Here the CDR3 reads CASSGWRGASYEQYV. CDR3 DNA: TGTGCCAGCAGCGGCTGGCGGGGGGCGAGCTACGAGCAGTACGTC.

The chain is built from TRBV5-1 and TRBJ2-2; TRBD1 might be the D (6 bases). In germline, CDR1 is SGHRS, CDR2 YFSETQ. Trimming shortened V by 2 bases and J by 1 base, and 15 bases separated the two germline ends. The CDR3 is made up of 17 amino acids. The CDR3 DNA reads as TGCGCCAGCAGCTTACCCCAGGGGTTGGGGAACACCGGGGAGCTGTTTTTT. Encoded protein: CASSLPQGLGNTGELFF.